This T cell receptor (beta chain) was observed in a study of siplizumab effects on memory and regulatory T cells (dated by TCRdb to the late 2010s). Notes on the research overall: The study examined how the anti-CD2 antibody siplizumab affects alloreactive T-cell subsets in allogeneic mixed lymphocyte reactions built from human PBMCs. Study-level results and caveats: Unstimulated naive T cells appeared more diverse than memory T cells, and naive cells seemed to contribute substantially to the alloresponse. Because sequences at frequencies below about 10^-5 were poorly captured, only a minor fraction of alloreactive clones could be mapped back to unstimulated subsets. In reactions with siplizumab, an average of about 69% of mappable alloreactive CD4+ clones were Treg-derived, compared with 25% to 30% in control reactions. Whether proliferating Tregs from siplizumab cultures actually had suppressive function was not functionally confirmed. Siplizumab significantly lowered the cumulative frequency of alloreactive sequences that could be traced to unstimulated CD4+ memory T cells. A naive or memory phenotype could not be assigned to roughly 75-96% of proliferating CD4+ or CD8+ clones.

Comments on this clone: This receptor's antigen is unknown. No qualities accompany the bases; no much larger clone lies one base away.

Sorted unstimulated T cells and proliferating T cells recovered from mixed lymphocyte reactions were subjected to TCRbeta CDR3 sequencing. Fresh whole blood from ten HLA-typed healthy donors was used as the source from which PBMCs were isolated. To map where alloreactive clones came from, unstimulated CD4+ non-regulatory T cells were FACS-sorted. V loses 0 bases of germline sequence and J loses 1 base, and the interval between the two ends is 13 bases. The CDR3 contains 16 residues, cysteine and phenylalanine counted. Only the CDR3 region is kept as DNA, spanning 48 bases read in frame from base 1. The germline V gene encodes CDR1 SGHDT and CDR2 YYEEEE. Library creation used the immunoSEQ multiplex PCR assay. Each sample had around 92,000 TCR templates assayed by the deep sequencing platform. Genomic DNA extracted from sorted T cells was used for TCRbeta CDR3 sequencing. Per the source publication's procedure: The R programming language was used for the clonal analysis of the TCRbeta CDR3 data. Comparing unstimulated samples against CFSE-low samples taken after the reaction was how alloreactive CD4+ and CD8+ clones were defined. Regulatory or non-regulatory origin was assigned to alloreactive CD4+ clones by matching of sequences to sorted unstimulated Treg and non-Treg repertoires. This immuneACCESS table, as held by TCRdb, lists in-frame sequences with V and J called but not all clones. Of the missing ones, under half trace to an unresolved V gene in checked studies; the others have no known cause. Clonal size and the V and J genes are those of that table, whereas D and trimming came from the DNA. This sample has approximately 98,000 clones in its table, and 85% to 95% of those were observed once. Around 1.4% of the sample is held by the ten biggest clonotypes.

Input material: non-Treg CD4+ T cells sorted from blood. The cell subset or site tag for this specimen amounts to: FACS-sorted unstimulated CD4+ non-regulatory T cells. This receptor chain uses TRBV5-6 and TRBJ1-2, with TRBD1 perhaps the D gene, on 5 matching bases. The clonotype was recovered from a human donor in good health. The DNA is as follows: TGTGCCAGCAGCTTGGGAGGAGGGACTCTTAACTATGGCTACACCTTC. Translation gives CASSLGGGTLNYGYTF.